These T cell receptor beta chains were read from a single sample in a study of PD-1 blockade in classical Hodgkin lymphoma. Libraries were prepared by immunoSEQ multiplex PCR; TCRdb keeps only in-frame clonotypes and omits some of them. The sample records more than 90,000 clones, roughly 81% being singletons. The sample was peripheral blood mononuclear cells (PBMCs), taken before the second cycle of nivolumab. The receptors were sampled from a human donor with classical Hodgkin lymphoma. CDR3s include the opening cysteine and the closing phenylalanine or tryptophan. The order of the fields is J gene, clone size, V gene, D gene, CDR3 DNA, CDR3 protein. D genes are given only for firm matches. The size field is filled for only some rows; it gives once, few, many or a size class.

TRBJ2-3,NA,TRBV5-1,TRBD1,TGCGCCAGCAGCCTGGGACAGGGGTGGAATACGCAGTATTTT,CASSLGQGWNTQYF
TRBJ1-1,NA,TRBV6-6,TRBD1,TGTGCCAGCAGCAGACAGGGGAGGACCACTGAAGCTTTCTTT,CASSRQGRTTEAFF
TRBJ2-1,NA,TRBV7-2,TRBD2,TGTGCCAGCAGCTTAACTAGCGGGATCAACAATGAGCAGTTCTTC,CASSLTSGINNEQFF
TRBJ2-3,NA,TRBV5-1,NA,TGCGCCAGCAGCTTGAGTAGCACAGATACGCAGTATTTT,CASSLSSTDTQYF
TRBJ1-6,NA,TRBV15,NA,TGTGCCACCAGCAGAGATCGCAATTCACCCCTCCACTTT,CATSRDRNSPLHF
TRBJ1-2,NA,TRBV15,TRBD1,TGTGCCACCAGCAGACGGACAGGGGGTGGAGGCTATGGCTACACCTTC,CATSRRTGGGGYGYTF
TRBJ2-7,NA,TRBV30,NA,TGTGCCTGGAGTGTAGGAGGGTACGAGCAGTACTTC,CAWSVGGYEQYF
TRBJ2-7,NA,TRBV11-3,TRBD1,TGTGCCAGCAGCGCGGGACAGGGCGTTCAGGAGCAGTACTTC,CASSAGQGVQEQYF
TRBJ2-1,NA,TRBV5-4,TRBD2,TGTGCCAGCAGCTTGGGGACTAGCGGGGGGTCCTACAATGAGCAGTTCTTC,CASSLGTSGGSYNEQFF
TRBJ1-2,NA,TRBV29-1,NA,TGCAGCTCTTTGCTCGCAGGAGCCAATGGCTACACCTTC,CSSLLAGANGYTF
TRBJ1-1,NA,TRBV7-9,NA,TGTGCCAGCAGCCCGCAGTCGGCCACTGAAGCTTTCTTT,CASSPQSATEAFF
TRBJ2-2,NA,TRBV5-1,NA,TGCGCCAGTGCGCGGCGGGACCCGAACACCGGGGAGCTGTTTTTT,CASARRDPNTGELFF
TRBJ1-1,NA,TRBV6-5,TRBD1,TGTGCCAGCAGTTACCGGGCGGCAGGGGGCAACACTGAAGCTTTCTTT,CASSYRAAGGNTEAFF
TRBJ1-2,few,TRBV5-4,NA,TGTGCCAGCAGCTTGCCGCCCTTGTATGGCTACACCTTC,CASSLPPLYGYTF
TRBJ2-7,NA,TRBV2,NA,TGTGCCACCTCCCAGGGGACTCGTTACGAGCAGTACTTC,CATSQGTRYEQYF
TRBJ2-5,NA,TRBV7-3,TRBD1,TGTGCCAGCAGCCCGAATGGACAGGGGGAAGAGACCCAGTACTTC,CASSPNGQGEETQYF
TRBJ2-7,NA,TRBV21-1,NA,TGTGCCAGCAGCCAAACCGGGGCGGCCTACGAGCAGTACTTC,CASSQTGAAYEQYF
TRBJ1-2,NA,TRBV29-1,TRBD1,TGCAGCGCTTCTCCGGGACAGGGCATAGAGGGCTACACCTTC,CSASPGQGIEGYTF
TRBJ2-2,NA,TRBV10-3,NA,TGTGCCATGGGGGTTTCGGACACCGGGGAGCTGTTTTTT,CAMGVSDTGELFF
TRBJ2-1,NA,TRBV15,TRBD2,TGTGCCACCAGCAGAGTCCGAACTAGCGGGAGTTATGAGCAGTTCTTC,CATSRVRTSGSYEQFF
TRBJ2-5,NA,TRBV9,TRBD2,TGTGCCAGCAGCCCCTCCGACGGGAGGAGGGAGACCCAGTACTTC,CASSPSDGRRETQYF
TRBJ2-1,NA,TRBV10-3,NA,TGTGCCATCAGTGATGGGCGGTACAATGAGCAGTTCTTC,CAISDGRYNEQFF
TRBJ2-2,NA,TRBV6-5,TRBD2,TGTGCCAGCAGTTACTGGGGCGGCGGGAGAACCGGGGAGCTGTTTTTT,CASSYWGGGRTGELFF
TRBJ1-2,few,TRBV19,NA,TGTGCCAGTAGTATAGCGGGGCCAAGCTGGGGCTACACCTTC,CASSIAGPSWGYTF
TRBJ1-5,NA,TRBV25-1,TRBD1,TGTGCCAGCAGTGAAACCTCGGGACAGGGCAATCAGCCCCAGCATTTT,CASSETSGQGNQPQHF
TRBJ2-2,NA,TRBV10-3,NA,TGTGCCATCAGCCGTGCCGGGGAGCTGTTTTTT,CAISRAGELFF
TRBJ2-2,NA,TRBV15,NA,TGTGCCACGACCAGGGACGGATCCTGGACCGGGGAGCTGTTTTTT,CATTRDGSWTGELFF
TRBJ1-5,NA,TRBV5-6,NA,TGTGCCAGCAGCTTGGTGGGGGAACAGCCCCAGCATTTT,CASSLVGEQPQHF
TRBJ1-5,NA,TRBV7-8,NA,TGTGCCAGCAGCTGGGGCGGCAGGGGCAATCAGCCCCAGCATTTT,CASSWGGRGNQPQHF
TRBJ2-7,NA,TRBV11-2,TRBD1,TGTGCCAGCAGCTTAGTCAGGGGGCTCGAGCAGTACTTC,CASSLVRGLEQYF
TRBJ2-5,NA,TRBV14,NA,TGTGCCAGCAGCCAAGGGCTACAAGAGACCCAGTACTTC,CASSQGLQETQYF
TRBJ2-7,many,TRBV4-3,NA,TGCGCCAGCAGCCAAGAACATACCTACGAGCAGTACTTC,CASSQEHTYEQYF
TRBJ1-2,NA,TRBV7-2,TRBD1,TGTGCCAGCAGCCTCCGGGACAGGGGCCTTCATGGTGGCTACACCTTC,CASSLRDRGLHGGYTF
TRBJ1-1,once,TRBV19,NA,TGTGCCAGTAGTATCGGGCAGACCAACACTGAAGCTTTCTTT,CASSIGQTNTEAFF
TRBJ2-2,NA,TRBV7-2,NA,TGTGCCAGCAGCTTGGTCCGGGGCGGCACCGGGGAGCTGTTTTTT,CASSLVRGGTGELFF
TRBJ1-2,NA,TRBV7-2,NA,TGTGCCAGCAGCTTAGGGACAGACATATGGGGCTACACCTTC,CASSLGTDIWGYTF
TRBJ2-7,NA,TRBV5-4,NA,TGTGCCAGCACCCTTTCCCAAGGATCGTACGCTGAGCAGTACTTC,CASTLSQGSYAEQYF
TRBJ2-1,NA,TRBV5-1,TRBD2,TGCGCCAGCAGCTCTCCGGGACTAGCTTTGAGCTCCTACAATGAGCAGTTCTTC,CASSSPGLALSSYNEQFF
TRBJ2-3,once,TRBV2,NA,TGTGCCAGCAAACGCGATACGCAGTATTTT,CASKRDTQYF
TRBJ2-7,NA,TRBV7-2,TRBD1,TGTGCCAGCAGCTTAGAGGGCAGGGGGCGCGAGCAGTACTTC,CASSLEGRGREQYF
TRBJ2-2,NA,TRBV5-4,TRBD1,TGTGCCAGCAGCACACAGGGGTACACCGGGGAGCTGTTTTTT,CASSTQGYTGELFF
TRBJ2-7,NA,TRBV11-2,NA,TGTGCCAGCAGCTTGGAAAAGTACGAGCAGTACTTC,CASSLEKYEQYF
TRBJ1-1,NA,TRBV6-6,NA,TGTGCCAGCAGTTACGAAACTGAAGCTTTCTTT,CASSYETEAFF
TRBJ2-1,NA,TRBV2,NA,TGTGCCAGCAGTGAAGGTGAACCTTACAATGAGCAGTTCTTC,CASSEGEPYNEQFF
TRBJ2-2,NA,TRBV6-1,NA,TGTGCCAGCAGTCCCACATCAACCGGGGAGCTGTTTTTT,CASSPTSTGELFF
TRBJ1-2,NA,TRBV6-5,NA,TGTGCCAGCAGGCCCACAGGGAACTATGGCTACACCTTC,CASRPTGNYGYTF
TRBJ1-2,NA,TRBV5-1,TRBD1,TGCGCCAGCAGCGAGACAGGGGGCTCCTATGGCTACACCTTC,CASSETGGSYGYTF
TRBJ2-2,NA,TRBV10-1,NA,TGCGCCAGCAGCGGAGGGGGGACCGGGGAGCTGTTTTTT,CASSGGGTGELFF
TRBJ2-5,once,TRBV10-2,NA,TGCGCCACCGGAAGGGGGTCCCAGTACTTC,CATGRGSQYF
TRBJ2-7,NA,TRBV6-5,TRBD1,TGTGCCAGCAGTTGTCTACCGGGACAGGAGTTCCACGAGCAGTACTTC,CASSCLPGQEFHEQYF
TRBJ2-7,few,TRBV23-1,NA,TGCGCCAGCCTCCAAATCGGCGAGCAGTACTTC,CASLQIGEQYF
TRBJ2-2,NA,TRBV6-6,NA,TGTGCCAGCAGTAACAGGGTAACGGGGGAGCTGTTTTTT,CASSNRVTGELFF
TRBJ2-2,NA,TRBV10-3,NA,TGTGCCATCAGTGAGCGGGAAGGACCCGGGGAGCTGTTTTTT,CAISEREGPGELFF
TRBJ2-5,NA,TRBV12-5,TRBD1,TGTGCTAGTGGTTTGGTAGTGGGGACAGCCCAAGAGACCCAGTACTTC,CASGLVVGTAQETQYF